The clone carrying this T cell receptor beta chain was picked up a small number of times. Its antigen is as yet unknown. TCRdb re-called the reads through MiXCR, storing one row per CDR3 protein. The table includes hundreds of thousands of distinct CDR3 sequences, roughly 15% detected once. The data were obtained in a study of T cell repertoires in cytomegalovirus infection. Across the study: CMV infection and matching HLA type were both indicated by public TCR beta signatures.

Study-level findings and limits: There were HLA-C-restricted CMV-specific TCR beta clonotypes dominating the ex vivo response. Cumulative public TCR beta family frequency identified carriers of CMV plus the relevant HLA.

The receptor was isolated from a human donor in good health (CMV status not recorded). Some clones in this sample may be carry-over from other donors' samples. Sequencing was performed on PBMCs.

The CDR3 reads CSARSWDRGDEQYF. The DNA for the CDR3 is TGCAGTGCTCGGTCTTGGGACAGGGGGGACGAGCAGTACTTC. V gene TRBV20-1 combines with J gene TRBJ2-7; 11 bases are a match to TRBD1. V lost 5 bases to trimming and J lost 5 bases; unmatched junction nucleotides: 8. There are 14 residues in the CDR3. Germline V gene lookup returns CDR1 DFQATT and CDR2 SNEGSKA (reference sequence).